The rows below give T cell receptor beta chains drawn from one sample of a study of memory CD4+ T cells and cytomegalovirus serostatus. Repertoires were generated with immunoSEQ multiplex PCR, while TCRdb's copy carries only in-frame clones and drops some. The sample holds tens of thousands of clones, over 80% seen once. The sample was memory CD4+ T cells from blood. These receptors came from an adult in good health and CMV-seronegative. Each CDR3 is given with its conserved first and last residue. The D gene is left open where the match is weak. Part of the rows lack a size; the others show once, few, many or a class for expanded clones.

abundance: -
d_gene: -
v_gene: TRBV19
j_gene: TRBJ1-5
CDR3aa: CASKPRDLGGRSNQPQHF
CDR3nt: TGTGCCAGTAAGCCCAGGGATTTGGGAGGCCGTAGCAATCAGCCCCAGCATTTT

abundance: -
d_gene: -
v_gene: TRBV7-2
j_gene: TRBJ2-1
CDR3aa: CASSTRVNEQFF
CDR3nt: TGTGCCAGCAGCACTAGGGTAAATGAGCAGTTCTTC

abundance: -
d_gene: TRBD2
v_gene: TRBV7-2
j_gene: TRBJ2-1
CDR3aa: CASSLERGEYNEQFF
CDR3nt: TGTGCCAGCAGCTTAGAACGGGGGGAATACAATGAGCAGTTCTTC

abundance: -
d_gene: -
v_gene: TRBV5-1
j_gene: TRBJ2-5
CDR3aa: CASSLERPQETQYF
CDR3nt: TGCGCCAGCAGCTTGGAACGCCCTCAAGAGACCCAGTACTTC

abundance: -
d_gene: TRBD1
v_gene: TRBV4-3
j_gene: TRBJ2-1
CDR3aa: CASSLTGGPYNEQFF
CDR3nt: TGCGCCAGCAGTCTTACAGGGGGCCCCTACAATGAGCAGTTCTTC

abundance: once
d_gene: TRBD2
v_gene: TRBV29-1
j_gene: TRBJ2-3
CDR3aa: CSAAPQVGGRTDTQYF
CDR3nt: TGCAGCGCTGCCCCTCAGGTGGGGGGGAGGACAGATACGCAGTATTTT

abundance: -
d_gene: TRBD2
v_gene: TRBV19
j_gene: TRBJ2-5
CDR3aa: CASSPWEGAPTQYF
CDR3nt: TGTGCCAGTAGTCCCTGGGAGGGAGCCCCGACCCAGTACTTC

abundance: -
d_gene: TRBD2
v_gene: TRBV2
j_gene: TRBJ2-1
CDR3aa: CASSGSGGLYNEQFF
CDR3nt: TGTGCCAGCAGTGGTAGCGGGGGTCTCTACAATGAGCAGTTCTTC

abundance: -
d_gene: -
v_gene: TRBV7-2
j_gene: TRBJ1-1
CDR3aa: CASSLQGTWANTEAFF
CDR3nt: TGTGCCAGCAGCTTACAGGGAACCTGGGCCAACACTGAAGCTTTCTTT

abundance: -
d_gene: TRBD1
v_gene: TRBV5-4
j_gene: TRBJ2-5
CDR3aa: CASSSGTAGETQYF
CDR3nt: TGTGCCAGCAGTTCCGGGACAGCTGGAGAGACCCAGTACTTC

abundance: -
d_gene: TRBD1
v_gene: TRBV5-4
j_gene: TRBJ1-2
CDR3aa: CASRSTGSSYGYTF
CDR3nt: TGTGCCAGCAGATCGACAGGGAGTTCATATGGCTACACCTTC

abundance: once
d_gene: -
v_gene: TRBV11-2
j_gene: TRBJ2-4
CDR3aa: CASSLDWGYKNIQYF
CDR3nt: TGTGCCAGCAGCTTAGATTGGGGGTATAAAAACATTCAGTACTTC

abundance: -
d_gene: -
v_gene: TRBV7-6
j_gene: TRBJ2-7
CDR3aa: CASSQAGSAYEQYF
CDR3nt: TGTGCCAGCAGCCAGGCAGGTTCCGCCTACGAGCAGTACTTC

abundance: -
d_gene: TRBD2
v_gene: TRBV7-9
j_gene: TRBJ2-1
CDR3aa: CASSLEGGLAGGNEQFF
CDR3nt: TGTGCCAGCAGCTTAGAAGGAGGACTAGCGGGGGGGAATGAGCAGTTCTTC

abundance: -
d_gene: -
v_gene: TRBV2
j_gene: TRBJ1-2
CDR3aa: CASSAGNGYTF
CDR3nt: TGTGCCAGCAGTGCGGGGAATGGCTACACCTTC

abundance: -
d_gene: -
v_gene: TRBV6-6
j_gene: TRBJ2-5
CDR3aa: CASSRTMAETQYF
CDR3nt: TGTGCCAGCAGTCGCACTATGGCAGAGACCCAGTACTTC